Detailed here is one T cell receptor beta chain. Its antigen is as yet unknown. The junction does not match germline at one end; this may be a read error. The sample carries other DNA sequences with the same CDR3. Assay used: immunoSEQ multiplex PCR; TCRdb lists only in-frame clones, some missing. This table holds some 1,900,000 clones, roughly 94% found once. This sample is part of a study of shared clonotypes between healthy human individuals. Overall study: Aged between 18 and 49, the donors were two women and three men.

Regarding the study as a whole: Generally, estimated richness proved larger in naive subsets than it did in memory subsets. Shared clonotypes across all four donors exceeded non-shared ones in generation probability.

CD45RO negativity and positive selection for CCR7 defined naive CD8 cells, a population that excluded terminally differentiated effector memory CD45RA+ cells. The study drew its donors from healthy HIV-negative adults without recent acute infections or vaccinations. The CDR3 totals 14 residues. Per the germline V gene, CDR1 is SGHTA and CDR2 is FQGNSA. The gene calls are TRBV7-2 and TRBJ1-5; tentatively, D is TRBD1 (6 bases). Sequencing was carried out using naive CD8+ T cells sorted from blood. The receptor comes from a man between 18 and 35 years old in good health. The DNA of the CDR3 is TGTGCCAGCAGCACGTGGACAGACGATCAACCCCAGCATTTT. Amino acid sequence: CASSTWTDDQPQHF.